A single sample gave rise to the 25 T cell receptor beta chains below, sequenced in a study of blood T cell repertoires in COVID-19 (dated by TCRdb to the early 2020s). Libraries were prepared through the immunoSEQ multiplex PCR assay. In TCRdb, the immuneACCESS table is reduced to in-frame sequences with V and J assigned. These tables do not hold every clone; where another copy was compared, an unresolved V gene accounts for under half, and the others remain unexplained. The sample records roughly 10,000 clones, roughly 80% of which are singletons. Clones ranked in the top ten supply around 7.7% of the sample. The sample comprised peripheral blood. The receptors were sampled from a man between 65 and 80 years old with active COVID-19.

The chain combines TRBV29-1 with TRBJ2-7, with D possibly being TRBD1 (5 bases). V was pared by 6 bases and J by 1 base, with 7 bases between. Germline loops: CDR1 SQVTM, CDR2 ANQGSEA. There are 11 residues in the CDR3. The CDR3: CSVRASYEQYF. In DNA, the CDR3 is TGCAGCGTCAGGGCTTCCTACGAGCAGTACTTC.

The rearrangement joins TRBV5-1 to TRBJ2-5; possibly TRBD1 for D (5 bases). The CDR3 spans 13 residues. V was pared by 3 bases and J by 2 bases, with 8 bases between. Germline lookup yields CDR1 SGHRS and CDR2 YFSETQ. This chain's CDR3 is CASSWTTQETQYF. The DNA of the CDR3 is TGCGCCAGCAGCTGGACAACACAAGAGACCCAGTACTTC.

The CDR3 sequence is CASSLAPGGQSIDGYTF. CDR3 bases: TGTGCCAGCAGCTTAGCCCCTGGGGGACAGAGTATTGATGGCTACACCTTC. The V gene is TRBV7-3, the J gene TRBJ1-2; 7 bases are shared with TRBD1. Germline CDR1 and CDR2: SGHTA and FQGTGA. The CDR3 length is 17 residues. Germline trimming cut 2 bases from V and 6 bases from J; bases unmatched to any gene: 15.

This chain joins TRBV7-9 and TRBJ2-2; 8 bases align to TRBD2. The V and J ends lost 3 bases and 6 bases, in that order; junction bases with no gene match: 0. From germline, CDR1 is SEHNR and CDR2 FQNEAQ (reference sequence). This CDR3 has 13 amino acids. The CDR3, as DNA: TGTGCCAGCAGCTTCGGGGGGGCCGGGGAGCTGTTTTTT. Translated: CASSFGGAGELFF.

This chain connects TRBV2 to TRBJ2-7, with TRBD2 matching over 11 bases. Germline CDR1 reads SNHLY; CDR2 reads FYNNEI. V dropped 8 bases and J dropped 2; count of bases not matched to a gene: 11. The CDR3 loop spans 16 amino acids. CDR3 loop: CASRGGLAGGAYEQYF. The CDR3 bases are TGTGCCAGCCGAGGGGGCCTAGCGGGGGGCGCCTACGAGCAGTACTTC. Full variable domain (missing parts from reference TRBV2 and TRBJ2-7): EPEVTQTPSHQVTQMGQEVILRCVPISNHLYFYWYRQILGQKVEFLVSFYNNEISEKSEIFDDQFSVERPDGSNFTLKIRSTKLEDSAMYFCASRGGLAGGAYEQYFGPGTRLTVT.

The CDR3 region is CASSPQRAAPQETQYF. CDR3 DNA sequence: TGTGCCAGCTCACCACAACGCGCGGCCCCCCAAGAGACCCAGTACTTC. The chain couples TRBV18 to TRBJ2-5; D remains ambiguous. The CDR3 is 16 amino acids. The germline V and J ends were trimmed by 1 base and 1 base, with 13 bases remaining between them. The germline CDR1 and CDR2 sequences are KGHSH and LQKENI.

V gene TRBV7-9 combines with J gene TRBJ1-1; D remains unclear. This CDR3 is built from 11 residues. Trimming shortened V by 5 bases and J by 4 bases, and 5 bases separated the two germline ends. Germline V gene lookup returns CDR1 SEHNR and CDR2 FQNEAQ (reference sequence). This CDR3 is CASSLSTEAFF. The CDR3 DNA reads TGTGCCAGCAGCCTGAGCACTGAAGCTTTCTTT.

This sequence joins TRBV27 and TRBJ2-1; 11 nucleotides agree with TRBD1. The CDR3 loop spans 16 amino acids. The J segment lost 8 bases and the V segment lost 3 bases, leaving 9 bases of the junction unmatched. Germline values: CDR1 MNHEY, CDR2 SMNVEV (reference sequence). CDR3 amino acids: CASSLSRDRGSHEQFF. The CDR3 DNA sequence: TGTGCCAGCAGTTTGTCCAGGGACAGGGGGTCTCATGAGCAGTTCTTC.

The rearrangement links TRBV18 to TRBJ1-2; 7 nucleotides align to TRBD1. J lost 4 bases, V lost 4 bases, and 6 bases had no gene match. The germline V gene has CDR1 KGHSH and CDR2 LQKENI. CDR3 length: 14 amino acids. The CDR3 loop reads CASSLGTEGYGYTF. The CDR3 DNA reads TGTGCCAGCTCACTAGGGACAGAGGGCTATGGCTACACCTTC.

This clone was counted between two and nine times. CDR3 region: CASSTTKKGSNQPQHF. The CDR3 coding sequence is TGTGCCAGTAGTACAACAAAAAAGGGGAGCAATCAGCCCCAGCATTTT. The chain has TRBV19 and TRBJ1-5; D is possibly TRBD1 (5 bases). V was cut by 4 bases and J by 1 base, with 14 bases left in between. The CDR3 spans 16 residues. Germline V CDR1 and CDR2: LNHDA, SQIVND (reference sequence).

This chain joins TRBV6-5 and TRBJ2-5; D possibly corresponds to TRBD2 (5 bases). V was pared by 0 bases and J by 7 bases, with 9 bases between. The V gene's germline CDR1 is MNHEY and CDR2 SVGAGI. The CDR3 runs 13 residues. CDR3 DNA sequence: TGTGCCAGCAGTTACTCCTCAGGAGGGACCCAGTACTTC. Protein product: CASSYSSGGTQYF.

The sample holds a few counts of this clone. The chain combines TRBV6-2 or TRBV6-3 with TRBJ2-2; D gene unclear. Germline-derived CDR1 and CDR2 are MNHEY and SVGEGT. CDR3 length: 13 amino acids. Trimming stripped 2 bases from V and 6 bases from J, with 7 bases between. DNA of the CDR3: TGTGCCAGCAGTTACCCGTTTTCCGGGGAGCTGTTTTTT. This encodes CASSYPFSGELFF.

The CDR3: CASSERGPRIDEQYF. Here the CDR3 DNA reads TGTGCCAGCAGTGAACGTGGGCCCCGGATCGACGAGCAGTACTTC. The V gene is TRBV6-1, the J gene TRBJ2-7; no reliable D call. The CDR3 is 15 residues long. The germline V gene has CDR1 MNHNS and CDR2 SASEGT. Trimming shortened V by 2 bases and J by 5 bases, and 16 bases separated the two germline ends.

The V gene is TRBV5-6, the J gene TRBJ2-7, with TRBD1 matching over 8 bases. This CDR3 region has 15 residues. V was clipped by 4 bases and J by 0 bases; unmatched bases: 6. Germline loops: CDR1 SGHDT, CDR2 YYEEEE. The CDR3: CASSRGQVRSYEQYF. CDR3 bases: TGTGCCAGCAGCAGGGGACAGGTGCGCTCCTACGAGCAGTACTTC.

The chain has TRBV27 and TRBJ1-1, with D tentatively TRBD1 (5 bases). Germline CDR1 reads MNHEY; CDR2 reads SMNVEV (reference sequence). CDR3 length: 15 amino acids. Trimming took off 0 bases at V and 2 bases at J, with 10 bases between the two ends. Written as DNA, the CDR3 is TGTGCCAGCAGTTTATCGGTCAGGGTTAACACTGAAGCTTTCTTT. The encoded protein is CASSLSVRVNTEAFF.

The chain joins TRBV10-1 to TRBJ2-2; D perhaps matches TRBD2 (5 bases). CDR3 length: 13 amino acids. The V gene's germline CDR1 is WNHNN and CDR2 SYGVQD (reference sequence). The V end lost 8 bases, the J end lost 0 bases, and 7 bases lay between the germline ends. CDR3 sequence: CASRGTNTGELFF. CDR3 coding DNA: TGCGCCAGCCGAGGGACGAACACCGGGGAGCTGTTTTTT.

The chain combines TRBV10-3 with TRBJ2-2, with TRBD2 matching 9 bases. Germline assignment: CDR1 ENHRY and CDR2 SYGVKD. The ends lost 11 bases at V and 4 bases at J; junction bases unmatched: 8. CDR3 length equals 14 residues. CDR3 nucleotides: TGTGCCGCTGCTCAAGCGGGGGGCACCGGGGAGCTGTTTTTT. Translation: CAAAQAGGTGELFF.

This clone was recorded once. The gene calls are TRBV7-9 and TRBJ2-7; D gene uncertain. This CDR3 has 11 amino acids. Trimming shortened V by 0 bases and J by 7 bases, and 4 bases separated the two germline ends. Germline V gene sequence: CDR1 SEHNR, CDR2 FQNEAQ (reference sequence). CDR3 protein: CASSLAREQYF. The CDR3 DNA reads TGTGCCAGCAGCTTAGCCCGGGAGCAGTACTTC. Full variable domain (missing parts from reference TRBV7-9 and TRBJ2-7): DTGVSQNPRHKITKRGQNVTFRCDPISEHNRLYWYRQTLGQGPEFLTYFQNEAQLEKSRLLSDRFSAERPKGSFSTLEIQRTEQGDSAMYLCASSLAREQYFGPGTRLTVT.

A few counts support this clone. V gene TRBV9 combines with J gene TRBJ2-6, with TRBD2 as a possible D gene (6 bases). This CDR3 is 20 amino acids long. Trimming removed 4 bases at V and 0 bases at J, with 23 bases between. Germline CDR1 and CDR2: SGDLS and YYNGEE. The CDR3 DNA reads TGTGCCAGCAGCACCCGGTTGTCGAAGGGACTGAGCTCTGGGGCCAACGTCCTGACTTTC. It yields the protein CASSTRLSKGLSSGANVLTF.

The V call is TRBV23-1, the J call TRBJ1-1; D unclear. TRBV23-1 is an open reading frame whose function is uncertain. The ends were cut back, 3 bases at V and 5 bases at J, with 16 bases in the middle. CDR3 length equals 15 residues. The CDR3 loop is CASSHPGRRETEAFF. The CDR3 DNA reads TGCGCCAGCAGTCATCCGGGGAGGAGGGAAACTGAAGCTTTCTTT.

The chain joins TRBV18 to TRBJ2-4; D not resolved. There are 12 residues in the CDR3. Germline V lookup: CDR1 KGHSH, CDR2 LQKENI. With 3 bases removed from V and 6 bases from J, the gap between germline ends came to 6 bases. The CDR3 sequence: CASSPSGNIQYF. CDR3 coding DNA: TGTGCCAGCTCACCTTCAGGAAACATTCAGTACTTC.

The chain has TRBV7-8 and TRBJ2-1; D unclear. Per germline, CDR1 SGHVS and CDR2 FQNEAQ. The V end lost 2 bases, the J end lost 12 bases, and 8 bases lay between the germline ends. This CDR3 is built from 11 residues. CDR3 amino acids: CASSLTRVQFF. CDR3 sequence (DNA): TGTGCCAGCAGCTTAACCCGCGTGCAGTTCTTC.

This chain uses TRBV11-2 with TRBJ2-5; unclear D gene. CDR1 is SGHAT and CDR2 is FQNNGV in the germline V gene. With 2 bases removed from V and 4 bases from J, the gap between germline ends came to 14 bases. CDR3 length equals 15 residues. CDR3 DNA: TGTGCCAGCAGCTTACAAGAGGCTACTCGAGAGACCCAGTACTTC. Protein product: CASSLQEATRETQYF.

This chain links TRBV30 with TRBJ1-5, with D tentatively TRBD1 (6 bases). CDR1 GTSNPN and CDR2 SVGIG come from the germline V gene (reference sequence). The CDR3 has 16 residues. The V and J ends lost 5 bases and 2 bases respectively, with 19 bases between them. In DNA form, the CDR3 reads TGTGCCTGGTCGCAAGGGGGATCGATGGGCAATCAGCCCCAGCATTTT. It specifies CAWSQGGSMGNQPQHF. Together with reference TRBV30 and TRBJ1-5, the CDR3 gives the full variable domain: SQTIHQWPATLVQPVGSPLSLECTVEGTSNPNLYWYRQAAGRGLQLLFYSVGIGQISSEVPQNLSASRPQDRQFILSSKKLLLSDSGFYLCAWSQGGSMGNQPQHFGDGTRLSIL.

V gene TRBV6-5 combines with J gene TRBJ2-7; a possible D gene is TRBD2 (5 bases). Germline V gives CDR1 MNHEY, CDR2 SVGAGI. The CDR3 contains 15 residues. Trimming took 2 bases from V and 2 from J, leaving 13 bases between them. This CDR3 reads CASSYRTSTAYEQYF. The DNA for the CDR3 is TGTGCCAGCAGTTACAGGACTTCGACTGCCTACGAGCAGTACTTC.